This T cell receptor (beta chain) was documented in a study of blood T cell repertoires in COVID-19 (TCRdb year 2020). In the study overall: Samples from collaborators originated in the United States, Italy and Spain and spanned both the acute and convalescent phases of COVID-19. The prospective study material was composed of cDNA or gDNA derived from T cells, B-cell-depleted T cells, or PBMCs. Deeply sampled blood TCRbeta repertoires from subjects exposed to, actively infected with, or recovered from COVID-19 were included in the dataset. The repertoires were made available in a free public database intended to serve as a resource for research on the immune response to SARS-CoV-2. Samples came from the ongoing ImmuneRACE study (first 160 participants) plus 1,254 subjects from 6 global collaborators. Sample metadata almost always included a de-identified subject ID, COVID-19 status, age in years and sex. Where HLA class I and class II types were available, the types were taken from metadata supplied by the sample provider, not from assay-based typing. The full study reports these points: Clinical and demographic metadata were provided uncurated, with the amount varying by source and participant.

TCRbeta CDR3 regions were amplified from genomic DNA using the immunoSEQ Assay, a bias-controlled multiplex PCR. Turning to the authors' computational methods: Nucleated cell counts per sample were estimated from amplification of reference gene primers within the assay. To quantify the absolute abundance of each unique TCRbeta CDR3 rearrangement, sequence reads were collapsed and filtered. For each sample, productive Simpson clonality was calculated by taking the square root of Simpson's diversity index across productive rearrangements. Drawn from immuneACCESS, this table holds only the in-frame rearrangements with V and J called that TCRdb kept. Clones are partly lost; checked studies trace under half to an unresolved V gene and leave the rest unexplained. V, J and clone size reflect that table, while D and trimming were determined from the DNA. The sample profile shows 400,000 to 450,000 clones; about 90% of them were found once. The ten largest clones add up to about 0.6% of the sample.

About this clone: This receptor's antigen is unknown. Nothing much larger sits one base from this clone, and base qualities are not available.

Enrolling through a virtual design, the prospective study's participants ranged in age from roughly 18 to 90 years and lived across 24 United States geographic areas. Cohort assignment in the prospective study relied on participant-reported clinical history from a screening survey and a study questionnaire. For ImmuneRACE Cohort 3, a participant was defined as recovered based on two consecutive negative NP/OP PCR tests, clearance by a healthcare professional, or resolution of symptoms. In the prospective study, mobile phlebotomists collected whole blood, serum and a nasopharyngeal or oropharyngeal swab from each participant. Additional blood draws and questionnaires over an approximately two-month period could optionally be provided by prospective study participants. Blood samples from the prospective study were shipped frozen or at room temperature prior to DNA extraction. V is shortened by 1 base, J by 3 bases, and the region joining them spans 24 bases. The CDR3 holds 19 amino acids from the cysteine to the phenylalanine. Only the CDR3 region is kept as DNA, spanning 57 bases read in frame from base 1. According to the germline V gene, CDR1 reads LGHNT and CDR2 reads FRNRAP.

The receptor chain draws on TRBV12-5 and TRBJ1-2, with no confidently assigned D gene. Sequencing was performed on PBMCs or T cells enriched from blood (not recorded which). The clonotype was recovered from a man younger than 35 who had recovered from COVID-19. The DNA is as follows: TGTGCTAGTGGTTTGGGTTCTCAGCTAAGGACTCTCCGAGACTATGGCTACACCTTC. This gives the protein CASGLGSQLRTLRDYGYTF.